This T cell receptor (beta chain) emerged from a study of blood T cell repertoires in COVID-19. Study-wide background: Sources were T cells, B-cell-depleted T cells, or PBMCs; the material itself was cDNA or gDNA.

Assay: immunoSEQ multiplex PCR; the TCRdb copy retains only in-frame clones and omits some. The data show 85,000 to 130,000 clones, with about four fifths seen just once and approximately 3.3% held by the top ten. The receptor comes from a woman older than 75 with active or convalescent COVID-19. The sequencing input was peripheral blood.

CDR3 sequence: CASSQDGTAEETQYF. CDR3 nucleotides: TGTGCCAGCAGCCAAGATGGGACAGCCGAGGAGACCCAGTACTTC. This chain uses TRBV14 with TRBJ2-5; TRBD1 matches 7 bases. The junction had 6 bases not matched to a gene; V was cut back by 0 bases and J by 5 bases. This CDR3 is 15 amino acids long. Germline CDR1 and CDR2: SGHDN and FVKESK.